This TCR beta chain was observed in a study of PD-1 blockade in classical Hodgkin lymphoma. At the level of the study: With a 2-week interval, patients received intravenous nivolumab at 3 mg/kg.

Concerning this clone itself: The antigen remains unidentified.

Study-level findings and limits: Patients who responded completely had about the same baseline diversity as newly diagnosed patients. Diminished baseline TCR diversity has been reported in newly diagnosed patients relative to healthy donors. At C4D1, TCR diversity had climbed significantly for CD4+ cells, though not for CD8+ cells.

Repertoires were generated with immunoSEQ multiplex PCR, while TCRdb's copy carries only in-frame clones and drops some. The sample has about 89,000 clones; approximately 90% are singletons. The time point here: cycle 4 day 1 (C4D1), after more than five weeks of nivolumab. Every patient had relapsed following autologous stem cell transplantation, and cohorts differed in brentuximab vedotin exposure. The sample here was peripheral blood mononuclear cells (PBMCs), taken before the fourth cycle of nivolumab. The clonotype comes from a human donor with classical Hodgkin lymphoma.

DNA for the CDR3: TGTGCCAGCAGTTGGGGACAGGGAATTGCTTCACCCCTCCACTTT. Protein sequence: CASSWGQGIASPLHF. The V and J genes are TRBV6-5 and TRBJ1-6; TRBD1 matches at 9 bases. In germline, CDR1 is MNHEY, CDR2 SVGAGI. V dropped 4 bases and J dropped 9; count of bases not matched to a gene: 7. The CDR3 is 15 residues long.